Below, 16 T cell receptor beta chains from the same sample are listed, as sequenced in a study of shared clonotypes between healthy human individuals. Here immunoSEQ multiplex PCR was the method, and the copy in TCRdb shows in-frame clones only, minus some. This table has 2 million to 2.5 million clones, 90% to 96% appearing once. The material sequenced was naive CD4+ T cells sorted from blood. Noted subset: CD45RA+ positively selected. These receptors were taken from a man between 18 and 29 years old in good health.

The gene calls are TRBV5-1 and TRBJ1-2; D not certain. Deletions cut 0 bases from V and 6 bases from J, with 6 bases between. From germline, CDR1 is SGHRS and CDR2 YFSETQ. The CDR3 runs 12 residues. CDR3: CASSLDNNGYTF. CDR3 in DNA: TGCGCCAGCAGCTTGGACAACAATGGCTACACCTTC. The variable domain in full, completed from reference TRBV5-1 and TRBJ1-2, reads KAGVTQTPRYLIKTRGQQVTLSCSPISGHRSVSWYQQTPGQGLQFLFEYFSETQRNKGNFPGRFSGRQFSNSRSEMNVSTLELGDSALYLCASSLDNNGYTFGSGTRLTVV.

V usage is TRBV2 and J usage is TRBJ1-4, with a weak D call TRBD1 (6 bases). This CDR3 region has 16 residues. In germline, CDR1 is SNHLY, CDR2 FYNNEI. With 6 bases removed from V and 10 bases from J, the gap between germline ends came to 24 bases. The CDR3 loop is CASSAYDVGGLGKLFF. The DNA for the CDR3 is TGTGCCAGCAGCGCCTATGATGTCGGGGGGCTGGGAAAACTGTTTTTT.

This chain's CDR3 is CASRSGQSNQPQHF. The CDR3 region has the DNA TGTGCCAGTAGATCAGGACAAAGCAATCAGCCCCAGCATTTT. This rearrangement joins TRBV19 to TRBJ1-5; D might be TRBD1 (5 bases). CDR1 and CDR2 (germline): LNHDA, SQIVND (reference sequence). The CDR3 consists of 14 residues. V lost 6 bases and J lost 1, with 10 bases in between.

The chain recombines TRBV9 with TRBJ2-3, with TRBD2 matching over 7 bases. Germline V gene sequence: CDR1 SGDLS, CDR2 YYNGEE. The junction had 8 bases not matched to a gene; V was cut back by 3 bases and J by 7 bases. This CDR3 has 14 residues. CDR3 region: CASSASGTWNTQYF. For the CDR3, the DNA is TGTGCCAGCAGCGCTAGCGGTACTTGGAATACGCAGTATTTT.

This clone was observed a few times. This clone may be a read error of a much larger clone one base away. Other DNA sequences in the same sample also yield this CDR3. The chain carries TRBV5-6 and TRBJ2-5; D is unclear. Germline loops: CDR1 SGHDT, CDR2 YYEEEE. Trimming shortened V by 2 bases and J by 5 bases, and 4 bases separated the two germline ends. The CDR3 length is 11 residues. The CDR3 loop is CASSLEETQYF. CDR3 sequence (DNA): TGTGCCAGCAGCTTAGAGGAGACCCAGTACTTC.

The chain links TRBV6-1 to TRBJ1-5, with D maybe TRBD1 (6 bases). CDR1 and CDR2 (germline): MNHNS, SASEGT. The CDR3 contains 15 residues. Between the trimmed V and J ends, which lost 6 bases and 0 bases, there was a span of 12 bases. The CDR3, as DNA: TGTGCCAGCAGCCGGACAGTCTATAGCAATCAGCCCCAGCATTTT. The encoded protein is CASSRTVYSNQPQHF.

This sequence joins TRBV12-5 and TRBJ1-4, with D unresolved. Germline values: CDR1 LGHNT, CDR2 FRNRAP. Trimming took 3 bases from V and 0 from J, leaving 14 bases between them. CDR3 length: 17 amino acids. Written as DNA, the CDR3 is TGTGCTAGTGGTTTTAAATATCGCAGAGCAACTAATGAAAAACTGTTTTTT. This translates into CASGFKYRRATNEKLFF.

V gene TRBV4-3 combines with J gene TRBJ1-6, with D maybe TRBD1 (5 bases). The length of the CDR3 is 16 residues. V was pared by 1 base and J by 7 bases, with 14 bases between. Per germline, CDR1 LGHNA and CDR2 YSLEER. The CDR3 DNA sequence: TGCGCCAGCAGCCAAGCGTCAGGGAGGGTGAATTCACCCCTCCACTTT. This gives the protein CASSQASGRVNSPLHF.

The rearrangement links TRBV11-2 to TRBJ2-3; TRBD2 matches 8 bases. The CDR3 is 16 amino acids. Germline lookup yields CDR1 SGHAT and CDR2 FQNNGV. V was clipped by 3 bases and J by 5 bases; unmatched bases: 10. Here the CDR3 DNA reads TGTGCCAGCAGCTTGGCGGGAGGACGGCGGGGAGATACGCAGTATTTT. Protein product: CASSLAGGRRGDTQYF.

Notes on this clone: Other nucleotide sequences from this sample produce the same CDR3. CDR3: CASSLVSGLNEKLFF. The CDR3, as DNA: TGTGCCAGCAGCTTAGTGTCAGGTCTTAATGAAAAACTGTTTTTT. The chain recombines TRBV7-8 with TRBJ1-4; D remains ambiguous. This CDR3 region has 15 residues. The V gene lost 1 base and the J gene lost 4 bases, with 10 bases spanning the gap. The germline V gene has CDR1 SGHVS and CDR2 FQNEAQ.

Remarks on this clone: The same CDR3 also results from other DNA sequences found in this sample. The chain recombines TRBV7-9 with TRBJ2-5, with 8 bases lining up with TRBD2. V lost 6 bases to trimming and J lost 2 bases; unmatched junction nucleotides: 5. Per the germline V gene, CDR1 is SEHNR and CDR2 is FQNEAQ (reference sequence). This CDR3 contains 14 residues. The CDR3 is CASSFSGAQETQYF. CDR3 in DNA: TGTGCCAGCAGTTTTAGCGGGGCGCAAGAGACCCAGTACTTC.

With regard to this clone: The same CDR3 arises from other DNA sequences in this sample as well. The chain is built from TRBV18 and TRBJ2-5; tentative D call: TRBD1 (5 bases). The V end lost 3 bases, the J end lost 1 base, and 6 bases lay between the germline ends. The germline V gene has CDR1 KGHSH and CDR2 LQKENI. The CDR3 is made up of 13 amino acids. The CDR3 DNA is TGTGCCAGCTCACCGACAGTCCAAGAGACCCAGTACTTC. Its translation: CASSPTVQETQYF.

The chain has TRBV27 and TRBJ1-4; 8 nucleotides line up with TRBD1. After removal of 5 bases from V and 3 bases from J, the junction contained 8 bases not matched to a gene. The CDR3 totals 16 residues. Germline CDR1 reads MNHEY; CDR2 reads SMNVEV (reference sequence). CDR3 region: CASSARQGWANEKLFF. The DNA of the CDR3 is TGTGCCAGCAGTGCGCGACAGGGGTGGGCTAATGAAAAACTGTTTTTT.

This sequence joins TRBV27 and TRBJ2-5; D uncertain. The V and J ends lost 3 bases and 5 bases respectively, with 10 bases between them. CDR1 is MNHEY, CDR2 SMNVEV, per germline (reference sequence). There are 13 residues in the CDR3. CDR3 loop: CASSFRVGETQYF. The CDR3 DNA reads TGTGCCAGCAGTTTTCGGGTAGGGGAGACCCAGTACTTC.

This clone was observed a single time. Additional DNA sequences in this sample encode the identical CDR3. J is TRBJ1-4 and V is TRBV10-3, with a weak D call TRBD1 (6 bases). V gave up 8 bases and J gave up 4 bases, with 11 bases separating them. Germline CDR1 and CDR2: ENHRY and SYGVKD. This CDR3 comprises 13 residues. The CDR3 is CAISGGYNEKLFF. The CDR3 DNA reads TGTGCCATCTCGGGGGGCTATAATGAAAAACTGTTTTTT.

The chain is built from TRBV7-9 and TRBJ2-3; D unclear. V was trimmed by 6 bases and J by 4 bases, leaving 8 bases between them. Germline V gene sequence: CDR1 SEHNR, CDR2 FQNEAQ (reference sequence). The CDR3 spans 12 residues. CDR3 DNA: TGTGCCAGCAGACCCCCCGCAGATACGCAGTATTTT. Residues: CASRPPADTQYF. The variable domain in full, completed from reference TRBV7-9 and TRBJ2-3, reads DTGVSQNPRHKITKRGQNVTFRCDPISEHNRLYWYRQTLGQGPEFLTYFQNEAQLEKSRLLSDRFSAERPKGSFSTLEIQRTEQGDSAMYLCASRPPADTQYFGPGTRLTVL.